This paragraph covers one TCR beta chain sequence. Its antigen remains unknown. These data originate in a study of shared clonotypes between healthy human individuals. Notes on the study in general: Sequencing depth was expected to affect clonotype sharing among donors.

Replicate PCRs were loaded with approximately 310 ng DNA from unsorted PBMC, about 30,000 T cell genomes. TCRdb's table, derived via immunoSEQ multiplex PCR, lists solely in-frame clones and lacks some. The repertoire holds hundreds of thousands of clones, with more than 70% as singletons. V lost 6 bases to trimming and J lost 0 bases, with 12 bases between them. In germline, CDR1 is SQVTM, CDR2 ANQGSEA. This CDR3 spans 14 amino acids. The TCR was taken from a woman between 40 and 55 years old in good health. Some clones in this sample may be carry-over from other donors' samples. The chain uses TRBV29-1 and TRBJ1-3; D is perhaps TRBD1 (5 bases). Sequencing used PBMCs. The CDR3 sequence is CSVDRQRSGNTIYF. The CDR3 coding sequence is TGCAGCGTCGATAGACAGCGCTCTGGAAACACCATATATTTT. The full variable domain, completed using reference TRBV29-1 and TRBJ1-3, is SAVISQKPSRDICQRGTSLTIQCQVDSQVTMMFWYRQQPGQSLTLIATANQGSEATYESGFVIDKFPISRPNLTFSTLTVSNMSPEDSSIYLCSVDRQRSGNTIYFGEGSWLTVV.